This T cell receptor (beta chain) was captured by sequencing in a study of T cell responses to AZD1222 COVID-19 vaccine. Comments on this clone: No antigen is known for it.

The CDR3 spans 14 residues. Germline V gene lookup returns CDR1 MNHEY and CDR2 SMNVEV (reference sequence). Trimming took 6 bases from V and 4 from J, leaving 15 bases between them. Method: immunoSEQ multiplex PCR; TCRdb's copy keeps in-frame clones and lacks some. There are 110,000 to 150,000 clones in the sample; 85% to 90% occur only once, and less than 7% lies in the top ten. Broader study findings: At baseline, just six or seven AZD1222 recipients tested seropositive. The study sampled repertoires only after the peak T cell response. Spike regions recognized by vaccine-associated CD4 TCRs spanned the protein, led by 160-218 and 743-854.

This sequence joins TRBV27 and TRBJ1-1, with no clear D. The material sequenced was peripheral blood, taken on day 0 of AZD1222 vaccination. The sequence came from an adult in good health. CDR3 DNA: TGTGCCAGCAGGCTTATTCCTGAACTCACTGAAGCTTTCTTT. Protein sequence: CASRLIPELTEAFF.